The 9 T cell receptor beta chains listed next were all sequenced from one sample in a study of T-cell memory formation after mild COVID-19. TCRdb reanalysed the 5' RACE reads using MiXCR and keeps one entry per CDR3 protein. The sample holds around 470,000 distinct CDR3 sequences, about 20% seen once. The specimen sequenced was PBMCs or a T cell subset sorted from them (not recorded which). These receptors were collected from an adult woman who had mild COVID-19 (a few samples of this study predate the infection). Cell type and time point are not known.

This clonotype occurred a few times. The genes are TRBV6-5 and TRBJ2-3, with TRBD1 matching over 9 bases. The V segment lost 5 bases and the J segment 8 bases; nucleotides outside the gene matches: 8. The CDR3 is made up of 14 amino acids. Per germline, CDR1 MNHEY and CDR2 SVGAGI. CDR3 DNA sequence: TGTGCCAGCAGTACGTACAGGGGGCGAGGTACGCAGTATTTT. As protein: CASSTYRGRGTQYF.

The chain has TRBV4-3 and TRBJ2-1; the match to TRBD2 covers 11 bases. CDR3 length equals 17 residues. The trim removed 3 bases at V and 7 bases at J, leaving 11 bases unmatched. Germline V gives CDR1 LGHNA, CDR2 YSLEER. The DNA of the CDR3 is TGCGCCAGCAGCCAGGGGCTAGCGGGAGGTAATTATAATGAGCAGTTCTTC. This codes for CASSQGLAGGNYNEQFF.

The table lists this clonotype with a few counts. This chain connects TRBV7-3 to TRBJ1-2, with D perhaps TRBD1 (6 bases). Per the germline V gene, CDR1 is SGHTA and CDR2 is FQGTGA. CDR3 length: 13 residues. V lost 5 bases and J lost 6, with 13 bases in between. The CDR3 spells CASSMQGNHGYTF. The CDR3 DNA reads TGTGCCAGCAGCATGCAGGGGAACCATGGCTACACCTTC.

The chain recombines TRBV6-5 with TRBJ2-7; D remains ambiguous. Germline CDR1 reads MNHEY; CDR2 reads SVGAGI. The CDR3 covers 12 residues. V lost 8 bases and J 2 bases, leaving 10 bases between the germline ends. The CDR3 loop reads CASGSSTYEQYF. The CDR3 DNA reads TGTGCCAGCGGATCGAGCACCTACGAGCAGTACTTC.

The sample holds a few counts of this clonotype. V gene TRBV7-6 combines with J gene TRBJ1-1; no definite D call. Germline CDR1 is SGHVS and CDR2 is FNYEAQ. The CDR3 spans 15 residues. V was shortened by 2 bases and J by 2 bases, with 12 bases between the two germline ends. CDR3 sequence reads: CASSLPTDLNTEAFF. The CDR3 nucleotides read TGTGCCAGCAGCTTACCCACGGACCTTAACACTGAAGCTTTCTTT.

This chain uses TRBV4-1 with TRBJ1-4; a weak D match, TRBD1 (6 bases). The CDR3 totals 18 residues. Germline V gives CDR1 MGHRA, CDR2 YSYEKL. Deletions cut 3 bases from V and 5 bases from J, with 22 bases between. The DNA of the CDR3 is TGCGCCAGCAGCCACCGCAGGGAACGGGGGGGCGTCAATGAAAAACTGTTTTTT. It yields the protein CASSHRRERGGVNEKLFF.

The chain links TRBV3-1 to TRBJ1-4; D not resolved. CDR1 and CDR2 (germline): LGHDT, YNNKEL (reference sequence). The CDR3 contains 13 residues. The V gene lost 1 base and the J gene lost 7 bases, with 7 bases spanning the gap. The CDR3 DNA reads as TGTGCCAGCAGCCAAGTGGTCTTTGAAAAACTGTTTTTT. This encodes CASSQVVFEKLFF.

In its sample, this clonotype was seen a few times. CDR3 bases: TGCGCCAGCAGCCCAGGGACATCTCACTATGGCTACACCTTC. This translates into CASSPGTSHYGYTF. V is TRBV4-1 and J is TRBJ1-2, with a weak D call TRBD1 (6 bases). Trimming took off 4 bases at V and 3 bases at J, with 12 bases between the two ends. In germline, CDR1 is MGHRA, CDR2 YSYEKL. This CDR3 contains 14 residues.

The sample holds a few counts of this clonotype. The rearrangement uses TRBV7-9 and TRBJ1-4, with D perhaps TRBD1 (5 bases). Germline lookup yields CDR1 SEHNR and CDR2 FQNEAQ (reference sequence). The germline V and J ends were trimmed by 4 bases and 4 bases, with 13 bases remaining between them. The CDR3 length is 15 residues. The DNA of the CDR3 is TGTGCCAGCAGCTCATCAGGGTGGGGTAATGAAAAACTGTTTTTT. This sequence encodes CASSSSGWGNEKLFF.